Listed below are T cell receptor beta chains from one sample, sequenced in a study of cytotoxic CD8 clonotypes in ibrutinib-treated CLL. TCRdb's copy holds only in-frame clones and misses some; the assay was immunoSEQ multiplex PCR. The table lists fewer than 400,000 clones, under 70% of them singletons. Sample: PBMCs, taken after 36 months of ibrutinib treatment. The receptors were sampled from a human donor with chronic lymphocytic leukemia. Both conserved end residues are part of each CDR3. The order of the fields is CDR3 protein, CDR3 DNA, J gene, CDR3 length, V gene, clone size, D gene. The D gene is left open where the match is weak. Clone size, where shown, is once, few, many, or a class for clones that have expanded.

CASRLTGIQETQYF | TGTGCCAGCAGGCTGACAGGCATACAAGAGACCCAGTACTTC | TRBJ2-5 | 14 | TRBV2 | . | .
CASSMSRGDTDTQYF | TGTGCCAGTAGTATGAGTAGGGGGGACACAGATACGCAGTATTTT | TRBJ2-3 | 15 | TRBV19 | . | .
CASSPPNPGSGANVLTF | TGTGCCAGCTCACCACCAAACCCAGGCTCTGGGGCCAACGTCCTGACTTTC | TRBJ2-6 | 17 | TRBV18 | . | .
CASSTRQSGANVLTF | TGTGCCAGCAGCACGAGACAGTCTGGGGCCAACGTCCTGACTTTC | TRBJ2-6 | 15 | TRBV7-6 | . | .
CASRSDRPYGYTF | TGTGCCAGCAGGTCCGACAGGCCCTATGGCTACACCTTC | TRBJ1-2 | 13 | TRBV6-5 | . | .
CASSEGLAGDTQYF | TGTGCCAGCAGCGAGGGACTAGCAGGCGATACGCAGTATTTT | TRBJ2-3 | 14 | TRBV9 | . | TRBD2
CASSLGGLQETQYF | TGCGCCAGCAGCTTGGGCGGTCTACAAGAGACCCAGTACTTC | TRBJ2-5 | 14 | TRBV5-1 | few | .
CASSLTGGSYEQYF | TGTGCCAGCAGCCTGACAGGGGGCTCCTACGAGCAGTACTTC | TRBJ2-7 | 14 | TRBV28 | . | TRBD1
CSVEVGGSYEQYF | TGCAGCGTTGAAGTCGGCGGGAGCTACGAGCAGTACTTC | TRBJ2-7 | 13 | TRBV29-1 | . | TRBD2
CASSSKAGHPYGYTF | TGTGCCAGCAGCTCCAAGGCGGGACACCCCTATGGCTACACCTTC | TRBJ1-2 | 15 | TRBV7-9 | . | .
CASRTGGEMPQHF | TGTGCCAGCAGAACAGGGGGCGAGATGCCCCAGCATTTT | TRBJ1-5 | 13 | TRBV2 | . | TRBD1
CASSLLAGAYNEQFF | TGTGCCAGCAGCTTACTAGCGGGGGCTTACAATGAGCAGTTCTTC | TRBJ2-1 | 15 | TRBV11-2 | once | TRBD2
CASSQIFGGLETQYF | TGTGCCAGCAGCCAAATCTTCGGGGGTTTGGAGACCCAGTACTTC | TRBJ2-5 | 15 | TRBV7-7 | few | .
CAIRRVGGETQYF | TGTGCCATCAGACGGGTTGGGGGAGAGACCCAGTACTTC | TRBJ2-5 | 13 | TRBV10-3 | . | .
CASARVSTGELFF | TGTGCCAGCGCCCGGGTCTCCACCGGGGAGCTGTTTTTT | TRBJ2-2 | 13 | TRBV2 | . | .
CSVVSGTVRYEQYF | TGCAGCGTTGTCTCAGGGACAGTCAGATACGAGCAGTACTTC | TRBJ2-7 | 14 | TRBV29-1 | . | TRBD1
CASSLGGRTYEQYF | TGTGCCAGCAGCTTAGGTGGCAGGACGTACGAGCAGTACTTC | TRBJ2-7 | 14 | TRBV11-2 | . | .
CSVEVSRYFYNEQFF | TGCAGCGTTGAAGTGTCGCGCTATTTCTACAATGAGCAGTTCTTC | TRBJ2-1 | 15 | TRBV29-1 | . | .
CASSPFAGEKYEQYF | TGCGCCAGCAGCCCTTTTGCGGGGGAGAAATACGAGCAGTACTTC | TRBJ2-7 | 15 | TRBV4-1 | . | TRBD2
CSVESGQDIQYF | TGCAGCGTTGAAAGTGGACAGGACATTCAGTACTTC | TRBJ2-4 | 12 | TRBV29-1 | . | TRBD1
CASSAPSGRAYNEQFF | TGTGCCAGCAGCGCACCTAGCGGGAGGGCCTACAATGAGCAGTTCTTC | TRBJ2-1 | 16 | TRBV9 | . | TRBD2
CASSLATRSGAYEQYF | TGTGCCAGCAGCTTAGCGACCCGAAGCGGGGCCTACGAGCAGTACTTC | TRBJ2-7 | 16 | TRBV7-8 | . | TRBD2
CASSLGAGGYEQYF | TGTGCCAGCAGCTTAGGTGCAGGAGGCTACGAGCAGTACTTC | TRBJ2-7 | 14 | TRBV11-2 | . | .
CASSLDPGAIYTEAFF | TGCGCCAGCAGCTTGGATCCGGGGGCGATTTACACTGAAGCTTTCTTT | TRBJ1-1 | 16 | TRBV5-1 | . | .
CASSSIGVGVEAKNIQYF | TGTGCCAGCAGCTCCATCGGGGTCGGGGTTGAAGCCAAAAACATTCAGTACTTC | TRBJ2-4 | 18 | TRBV7-9 | few | .
CASGYNEQFF | TGTGCCAGCGGCTACAATGAGCAGTTCTTC | TRBJ2-1 | 10 | TRBV7-9 | few | .
CASSQEDSGAGVGTDTQYF | TGTGCCAGCAGCCAAGAAGATAGTGGAGCGGGAGTAGGCACAGATACGCAGTATTTT | TRBJ2-3 | 19 | TRBV14 | . | TRBD2
CASSEPSTIAQEKLFF | TGTGCCAGCAGTGAACCCTCGACAATAGCTCAAGAAAAACTGTTTTTT | TRBJ1-4 | 16 | TRBV25-1 | . | .
CASSFRLAGDYTGELFF | TGTGCCAGCAGCTTCCGACTAGCGGGGGATTACACCGGGGAGCTGTTTTTT | TRBJ2-2 | 17 | TRBV9 | . | TRBD2
CASSPGTGVYEQYF | TGTGCCAGCTCACCCGGGACAGGGGTATACGAGCAGTACTTC | TRBJ2-7 | 14 | TRBV18 | . | TRBD1
CARSLRRGYEQYF | TGTGCCAGAAGCTTGCGCCGGGGGTACGAGCAGTACTTC | TRBJ2-7 | 13 | TRBV5-3 | . | .
CASSHTGRDGYTF | TGTGCCAGCAGCCACACAGGGAGGGATGGCTACACCTTC | TRBJ1-2 | 13 | TRBV16 | . | .
CASSSYRGWGYTF | TGTGCCAGCAGCTCCTACCGGGGCTGGGGCTACACCTTC | TRBJ1-2 | 13 | TRBV11-2 | few | .
CASSPGQGNTGELFF | TGTGCCAGCAGCCCCGGACAGGGGAACACCGGGGAGCTGTTTTTT | TRBJ2-2 | 15 | TRBV6-5 | . | TRBD1
CASRGKNYGYTF | TGTGCCAGCAGGGGGAAAAACTATGGCTACACCTTC | TRBJ1-2 | 12 | TRBV5-4 | few | .
CASSQKQGFSYEQYF | TGTGCCAGCTCACAGAAACAGGGGTTTAGCTACGAGCAGTACTTC | TRBJ2-7 | 15 | TRBV18 | . | TRBD1
CASSYHTGYGTGELFF | TGTGCCAGCAGTTACCATACAGGGTACGGCACCGGGGAGCTGTTTTTT | TRBJ2-2 | 16 | TRBV6-6 | . | .
CASSSRGGAVVSEQYF | TGCGCCAGCAGCTCCCGCGGCGGAGCAGTGGTGAGTGAGCAGTACTTC | TRBJ2-7 | 16 | TRBV5-1 | . | .
CASSVEPGTYEQYF | TGTGCCAGCAGCGTAGAACCCGGTACCTACGAGCAGTACTTC | TRBJ2-7 | 14 | TRBV9 | . | .
CAISESTGLSNQPQHF | TGTGCCATCAGTGAGTCGACAGGGTTAAGCAATCAGCCCCAGCATTTT | TRBJ1-5 | 16 | TRBV10-3 | . | TRBD1
CASSSSYYGYTF | TGCGCCAGCAGTTCGAGTTACTATGGCTACACCTTC | TRBJ1-2 | 12 | TRBV5-1 | . | .
CSAKRDSWEQYF | TGCAGCGCAAAACGGGACAGCTGGGAGCAGTACTTC | TRBJ2-7 | 12 | TRBV29-1 | . | TRBD1
CASSEQGGPGNTIYF | TGTGCCAGCAGCGAACAGGGTGGTCCTGGAAACACCATATATTTT | TRBJ1-3 | 15 | TRBV7-9 | . | .
CASSERTGYEQYF | TGTGCCAGCAGTGAACGGACTGGCTACGAGCAGTACTTC | TRBJ2-7 | 13 | TRBV27 | few | .
CASSGQGLCNEQFF | TGTGCCAGCTCGGGACAGGGTCTTTGCAATGAGCAGTTCTTC | TRBJ2-1 | 14 | TRBV12-1 | . | .
CASSEVEAKWTLLTYEQYF | TGTGCCAGCAGTGAAGTAGAGGCAAAATGGACGCTGCTAACCTACGAGCAGTACTTC | TRBJ2-7 | 19 | TRBV6-1 | . | .
CASSREGPDTQYF | TGTGCCAGCAGCCGGGAGGGCCCAGATACGCAGTATTTT | TRBJ2-3 | 13 | TRBV7-3 | . | TRBD2
CASSSDSNQPQHF | TGTGCCAGCAGTTCGGATAGCAATCAGCCCCAGCATTTT | TRBJ1-5 | 13 | TRBV2 | . | .
CATSRSDRGHEQYF | TGTGCCACCAGCAGATCGGACAGGGGGCATGAGCAGTACTTC | TRBJ2-7 | 14 | TRBV15 | . | TRBD1
CASSPRLTDRGAYGYTF | TGTGCCAGCTCACCACGGTTAACGGACAGGGGAGCCTATGGCTACACCTTC | TRBJ1-2 | 17 | TRBV18 | . | TRBD1
CASSPLADEQYF | TGTGCCAGCAGCCCCCTCGCCGACGAGCAGTACTTC | TRBJ2-7 | 12 | TRBV28 | few | .
CASSFRGLRSTEAFF | TGTGCCAGCAGCTTCAGGGGGCTTAGGTCCACTGAAGCTTTCTTT | TRBJ1-1 | 15 | TRBV7-9 | . | TRBD1
CASTPGLAVDEQFF | TGTGCCAGCACCCCGGGACTAGCGGTCGATGAGCAGTTCTTC | TRBJ2-1 | 14 | TRBV25-1 | . | TRBD2
CASSMGPRTDTQYF | TGTGCCAGCAGCATGGGACCTCGGACAGATACGCAGTATTTT | TRBJ2-3 | 14 | TRBV9 | . | .
CASSPPGVGYTF | TGTGCCAGCTCACCACCCGGGGTTGGCTACACCTTC | TRBJ1-2 | 12 | TRBV18 | . | .
CASSWGPWGAEAFF | TGTGCCAGCAGCTGGGGACCATGGGGCGCTGAAGCTTTCTTT | TRBJ1-1 | 14 | TRBV7-8 | . | .
CASSLLQSEGTQYF | TGTGCCAGCAGCTTGTTGCAGTCCGAGGGGACCCAGTACTTC | TRBJ2-5 | 14 | TRBV5-5 | . | .
CASSLDSGRHEQYF | TGCGCCAGCAGCTTGGATAGCGGGAGACACGAGCAGTACTTC | TRBJ2-7 | 14 | TRBV5-1 | . | TRBD2
CASSPLGGGPGANVLTF | TGTGCCAGCAGTCCCCTCGGTGGAGGGCCCGGGGCCAACGTCCTGACTTTC | TRBJ2-6 | 17 | TRBV25-1 | few | .
CASSPGTSRYNEQFF | TGTGCCAGCAGTCCCGGGACTAGCAGGTACAATGAGCAGTTCTTC | TRBJ2-1 | 15 | TRBV28 | . | TRBD2